The source of this TCR beta chain is a study of cytomegalovirus exposure and HLA in healthy donors. Study-wide points: Researchers reported that a few CMV-associated chains were confirmed in vitro as CMV antigen-specific. Within an earlier analysis, most TCR beta V segments proved productive either about 90% or about 30% of the time. Researchers catalogued about 160 TCR beta chains as cytomegalovirus-associated.

On this clone itself: Its cognate antigen is unknown.

Germline V gives CDR1 SSHAT, CDR2 FNYEAQ (reference sequence). V was pared by 7 bases and J by 5 bases, with 13 bases of the junction left unmatched. The CDR3 contains 16 residues. The PCR employed 60 Vbeta primers together with 13 Jbeta primers. Using immunoSEQ multiplex PCR, the repertoire was profiled, and TCRdb retains in-frame clones only, with some absent. Of around 110,000 clones listed, 77% are singletons. The chain carries TRBV7-7 and TRBJ2-5, with 10 bases fitting TRBD1. The source is a male donor in good health and CMV-seronegative. The sample comprised PBMCs. CDR3 DNA: TGTGCCAGCACCCCAGTCCGGGACAGGGGTCAGGAGACCCAGTACTTC. This encodes CASTPVRDRGQETQYF.